Detailed here is one T cell receptor beta chain. These data come from a study of blood T cell repertoires in COVID-19. Study as a whole: Acute and convalescent COVID-19 samples came from the United States, Italy and Spain.

From germline, CDR1 is DFQATT and CDR2 SNEGSKA (reference sequence). With 5 bases removed from V and 4 bases from J, the gap between germline ends came to 5 bases. The CDR3 consists of 10 residues. Per the study methods: Researchers report that nucleated cell counts were estimated from reference gene primer amplification. Assay: immunoSEQ multiplex PCR; the TCRdb copy retains only in-frame clones and omits some. V and J calls and clone size are given by that table; D and trimming were obtained from the DNA. The data show around 250,000 clones, 84% seen once. This clonotype originated in a woman aged 40 to 50 who had recovered from COVID-19. This chain connects TRBV20-1 to TRBJ2-5; D unresolved. The sequencing input was peripheral blood. CDR3 nucleotides: TGCAGTGCTCTTGTAGAGACCCAGTACTTC. It yields the protein CSALVETQYF.